What follows describes a single T cell receptor (beta chain). No antigen is known for it. The CDR3 contains 12 residues. The germline CDR1 and CDR2 sequences are ENHRY and SYGVKD. V lost 8 bases, J lost 3 bases, and 7 bases lay in between. Assay: immunoSEQ multiplex PCR; the TCRdb copy retains only in-frame clones and omits some. This sample has roughly 34,000 clones, with about 83% found just once. The data stem from a study of a mutant IDH1 vaccine in newly diagnosed glioma. Across the study: Mean patient age was around 40 years; approximately 60% were male and about 40% female.

The time point here: week 47, end of study. One vaccine dose held 300 ug of mutant IDH1 20-mer peptide and came with topical imiquimod. The sequence derives from a woman aged 30 to 39 with glioma. The V and J genes are TRBV10-3 and TRBJ2-2, with no clear D. The sample here was PBMCs, taken from a glioma patient whose treatment included an IDH1 peptide vaccine. The CDR3, as DNA: TGTGCCATCGGGATCCACACCGGGGAGCTGTTTTTT. It is translated as CAIGIHTGELFF.